The 27 T cell receptor beta chains below come from one sample, sequenced in a study of blood T cell repertoires in COVID-19. TCRdb keeps only in-frame clones here, not all; method: immunoSEQ multiplex PCR. This table holds roughly 57,000 clones, roughly 80% found once. Sequenced input: peripheral blood. These receptors came from a woman in her 70s with acute or convalescent COVID-19.

Here the CDR3 DNA reads TGTGCCAGCAGTTCCAGGGGGCGGTCCGGAAACACCATATATTTT. Protein: CASSSRGRSGNTIYF. V and J are TRBV27 and TRBJ1-3, with 8 nucleotides matching TRBD1. The CDR3 runs 15 residues. Germline CDR1 is MNHEY and CDR2 is SMNVEV (reference sequence). The V segment lost 4 bases and the J segment 4 bases; nucleotides outside the gene matches: 6.

J is TRBJ2-3 and V is TRBV7-3, with D possibly being TRBD2 (6 bases). The V end was cut by 6 bases, the J end by 2 bases, with 18 bases between. The V gene's germline CDR1 is SGHTA and CDR2 FQGTGA. The CDR3 has 16 residues. The CDR3 bases are TGTGCCAGCAGTACCGGGACTTCAGCCTTCACAGATACGCAGTATTTT. It translates to CASSTGTSAFTDTQYF.

The V and J genes are TRBV9 and TRBJ2-1; TRBD1 agrees at 7 bases. The CDR3 loop spans 16 amino acids. CDR1 and CDR2 (germline): SGDLS, YYNGEE. Germline trimming cut 3 bases from V and 5 bases from J; bases unmatched to any gene: 11. CDR3 DNA sequence: TGTGCCAGCAGCGGAGGGTTCCGACAGGGACACAATGAGCAGTTCTTC. It is translated as CASSGGFRQGHNEQFF.

The rearrangement uses TRBV6-5 and TRBJ2-7; TRBD2 matches 7 bases. The CDR3 length is 15 residues. V trimming: 2 bases; J trimming: 0 bases; junction bases outside the gene matches: 4. Germline V lookup: CDR1 MNHEY, CDR2 SVGAGI. As DNA, the CDR3 is TGTGCCAGCAGTTACGGGGGAGGGGCCTCCTACGAGCAGTACTTC. This translates into CASSYGGGASYEQYF.

The CDR3 nucleotides are TGTGCCAGCAAGCCAGCGGGGAACACAGATACGCAGTATTTT. This gives the protein CASKPAGNTDTQYF. This rearrangement joins TRBV2 to TRBJ2-3, with 7 bases lining up with TRBD2. Trimming removed 7 bases from V and 2 bases from J; junction bases left unmatched: 6. Germline V gives CDR1 SNHLY, CDR2 FYNNEI. The CDR3 totals 14 residues. The whole variable domain, remainder taken from reference TRBV2 and TRBJ2-3, is EPEVTQTPSHQVTQMGQEVILRCVPISNHLYFYWYRQILGQKVEFLVSFYNNEISEKSEIFDDQFSVERPDGSNFTLKIRSTKLEDSAMYFCASKPAGNTDTQYFGPGTRLTVL.

This chain joins TRBV9 and TRBJ1-1, with a weak D call TRBD1 (6 bases). CDR1 and CDR2 from the germline V gene are SGDLS and YYNGEE. V gave up 0 bases and J gave up 1 base, with 10 bases separating them. The CDR3 is made up of 15 amino acids. CDR3 loop: CASSVEDRQNTEAFF. CDR3 nucleotide sequence: TGTGCCAGCAGCGTAGAGGACAGACAGAACACTGAAGCTTTCTTT.

The chain has TRBV29-1 and TRBJ1-5, with a possible D match to TRBD1 (5 bases). Germline V gene data show CDR1 as SQVTM and CDR2 as ANQGSEA. This CDR3 contains 13 residues. Trimming took 4 bases from V and 7 from J, leaving 14 bases between them. This CDR3 is CSVAYGGAQPQHF. For the CDR3, the DNA is TGCAGCGTTGCTTACGGAGGGGCACAGCCCCAGCATTTT.

This chain uses TRBV11-2 with TRBJ1-1; possible D gene TRBD1, 6 bases. The CDR3 spans 12 residues. V was shortened by 1 base and J by 8 bases, with 8 bases between the two germline ends. Per germline, CDR1 SGHAT and CDR2 FQNNGV. CDR3 DNA: TGTGCCAGCAGCTTAGCCAGGGGAGAAGCTTTCTTT. Protein product: CASSLARGEAFF.

This clone was detected a few times. The DNA is left out, because the CDR3 cannot be placed on it with certainty; the CDR3 is given as TCRdb lists it. The chain joins TRBV12-5 to TRBJ2-5; the table's D call, TRBD1, was not checked against the DNA. The length of the CDR3 is 15 amino acids, counting both ends. CDR1 is LGHNT and CDR2 is FRNRAP in the germline V gene. CDR3 region: CASNAQGFFGETQYF.

The chain links TRBV10-3 to TRBJ1-4; 11 nucleotides match TRBD1. CDR3 size: 14 residues. Germline CDR1 is ENHRY and CDR2 is SYGVKD. The J segment lost 3 bases and the V segment lost 7 bases, leaving 1 base of the junction unmatched. The CDR3 spells CAIKGQGANEKLFF. The CDR3 nucleotides read TGTGCCATCAAGGGACAGGGGGCTAATGAAAAACTGTTTTTT.

This chain uses TRBV20-1 with TRBJ2-1; TRBD2 matches 11 bases. From germline, CDR1 is DFQATT and CDR2 SNEGSKA (reference sequence). V was clipped by 3 bases and J by 4 bases; unmatched bases: 8. This CDR3 has 16 amino acids. The DNA for the CDR3 is TGCAGTGCTAGTAGGGCTAGCGGGGGGCTGTACAATGAGCAGTTCTTC. It codes for CSASRASGGLYNEQFF.

This clone came up a few times. The chain joins TRBV27 to TRBJ1-6; D is possibly TRBD1 (5 bases). The CDR3 totals 15 residues. Trimming took 0 bases from V and 13 from J, leaving 16 bases between them. Germline V gene lookup returns CDR1 MNHEY and CDR2 SMNVEV (reference sequence). As DNA, the CDR3 is TGTGCCAGCAGTTTATCAGGGCAGGGCCAACGGCCCCTCCACTTT. Its protein is CASSLSGQGQRPLHF.

The CDR3 protein is CASRERVNTGELFF. CDR3 coding DNA: TGTGCCAGCCGGGAACGGGTGAACACCGGGGAGCTGTTTTTT. J is TRBJ2-2 and V is TRBV7-9; weak D call: TRBD2 (5 bases). The CDR3 is 14 amino acids. The germline V gene encodes CDR1 SEHNR and CDR2 FQNEAQ (reference sequence). The V gene lost 8 bases and the J gene lost 1 base, with 11 bases spanning the gap.

This clone showed up just once. This sequence joins TRBV15 and TRBJ2-3; D not resolved. The CDR3 extends over 13 amino acids. Per germline, CDR1 LNHNV and CDR2 YYDKDF (reference sequence). The V end was cut by 0 bases, the J end by 4 bases, with 5 bases between. The CDR3 coding sequence is TGTGCCACCAGCAGAGATGCGCCAGATACGCAGTATTTT. Translation: CATSRDAPDTQYF.

The CDR3, as DNA: TGCGCCAGCAGCCCCCGACAGAGCTCTGGGGCCAACGTCCTGACTTTC. Protein: CASSPRQSSGANVLTF. The V and J genes are TRBV5-1 and TRBJ2-6; D possibly corresponds to TRBD1 (5 bases). CDR1 SGHRS and CDR2 YFSETQ come from the germline V gene. The CDR3 runs to 16 residues. V was clipped by 4 bases and J by 0 bases, with 11 bases between them. The full variable domain, with the rest looked up from reference TRBV5-1 and TRBJ2-6, is KAGVTQTPRYLIKTRGQQVTLSCSPISGHRSVSWYQQTPGQGLQFLFEYFSETQRNKGNFPGRFSGRQFSNSRSEMNVSTLELGDSALYLCASSPRQSSGANVLTFGAGSRLTVL.

The chain employs TRBV3-1 (or the pseudogene TRBV3-2) and TRBJ1-1; D gene ambiguous. The germline V and J ends were trimmed by 2 bases and 1 base, with 5 bases remaining between them. Germline V gives CDR1 LGHDT, CDR2 YNNKEL (reference sequence). The CDR3 sequence is 13 residues long. The CDR3 protein is CASSQSGNTEAFF. The DNA of the CDR3 is TGTGCCAGCAGCCAATCAGGGAACACTGAAGCTTTCTTT.

The chain has TRBV5-4 and TRBJ2-7, with D possibly matching TRBD2 (6 bases). This CDR3 is 14 amino acids long. With 3 bases removed from V and 3 bases from J, the gap between germline ends came to 13 bases. Germline CDR1 SGHNT, CDR2 YYREEE (reference sequence). CDR3 amino acids: CASSSKAGNYEQYF. The CDR3 coding sequence is TGTGCCAGCAGCTCAAAGGCGGGGAACTACGAGCAGTACTTC.

This clone has just one count. The chain couples TRBV5-1 to TRBJ2-3, with D perhaps matching TRBD2 (6 bases). Germline loops: CDR1 SGHRS, CDR2 YFSETQ. The V end lost 2 bases, the J end lost 4 bases, and 14 bases lay between the germline ends. CDR3 length equals 15 residues. The CDR3: CASSLEFRRADTQYF. CDR3 DNA sequence: TGCGCCAGCAGCTTAGAGTTCAGGAGGGCAGATACGCAGTATTTT. Full variable domain (missing parts from reference TRBV5-1 and TRBJ2-3): KAGVTQTPRYLIKTRGQQVTLSCSPISGHRSVSWYQQTPGQGLQFLFEYFSETQRNKGNFPGRFSGRQFSNSRSEMNVSTLELGDSALYLCASSLEFRRADTQYFGPGTRLTVL.

The rearrangement uses TRBV5-6 and TRBJ1-2, with TRBD1 identical over 8 bases. There are 15 residues in the CDR3. J lost 1 base, V lost 3 bases, and 5 bases had no gene match. Germline CDR1 is SGHDT and CDR2 is YYEEEE. The CDR3 DNA follows: TGTGCCAGCAGCTCCGGGACAGGTTATAACTATGGCTACACCTTC. Residues: CASSSGTGYNYGYTF.

A few counts support this clone. The rearrangement links TRBV15 to TRBJ1-1; 11 bases are shared with TRBD1. Germline loops: CDR1 LNHNV, CDR2 YYDKDF (reference sequence). J was trimmed by 7 bases and V by 4 bases; bases with no gene match: 2. The CDR3 covers 13 residues. CDR3 sequence (DNA): TGTGCCACCAGCATAGGGACAGGGGGTGAAGCTTTCTTT. Encoded protein: CATSIGTGGEAFF. Full variable domain (remainder filled in from reference TRBV15 and TRBJ1-1): DAMVIQNPRYQVTQFGKPVTLSCSQTLNHNVMYWYQQKSSQAPKLLFHYYDKDFNNEADTPDNFQSRRPNTSFCFLDIRSPGLGDTAMYLCATSIGTGGEAFFGQGTRLTVV.

The chain uses TRBV5-6 and TRBJ2-5; a possible D gene is TRBD2 (5 bases). V dropped 8 bases and J dropped 4 bases, with 9 bases sitting between them. The CDR3 runs 11 residues. CDR1 SGHDT and CDR2 YYEEEE come from the germline V gene. This CDR3 is CASRGRETQYF. CDR3 in DNA: TGTGCCAGTCGGGGTCGAGAGACCCAGTACTTC.

The sample holds a few counts of this clone. The chain has TRBV5-5 and TRBJ1-5, with D perhaps matching TRBD1 (5 bases). CDR3 length: 13 residues. Germline V CDR1 and CDR2: SGHKS, YYEKEE (reference sequence). V was shortened by 4 bases and J by 7 bases, with 12 bases between the two germline ends. The CDR3 reads CASSISGGQPQHF. DNA for the CDR3: TGTGCCAGCAGCATTTCGGGGGGACAGCCCCAGCATTTT.

The rearrangement links TRBV12-3 or TRBV12-4 to TRBJ1-1, with a tentative D call TRBD1 (6 bases). The ends were cut back, 7 bases at V and 5 bases at J, with 14 bases in the middle. CDR3 length: 13 residues. The CDR3 loop reads CASTGQSRTEAFF. The CDR3 bases are TGTGCCAGCACCGGACAGAGTAGAACTGAAGCTTTCTTT.

The V call is TRBV15, the J call TRBJ2-2, with D unresolved. CDR3 length equals 16 residues. CDR1 is LNHNV, CDR2 YYDKDF, per germline (reference sequence). Trimming took 4 bases from V and 0 from J, leaving 12 bases between them. The chain's CDR3 is CATSIGWRPNTGELFF. The CDR3 DNA reads as TGTGCCACCAGCATTGGGTGGCGGCCGAACACCGGGGAGCTGTTTTTT.

With respect to this clone: Germline and junction disagree at one end, which may indicate a read error. This chain uses TRBV7-7 with TRBJ2-2; TRBD1 aligns across 9 bases. Germline CDR1 SSHAT, CDR2 FNYEAQ (reference sequence). The CDR3 runs to 14 residues. The CDR3 here is CASSRRQGAGELFF. In DNA form, the CDR3 reads TGTGCTAGCAGCCGCCGACAGGGGGCCGGGGAGCTGTTTTTT.

The DNA of the CDR3 is TGCAGTGCTAGTGCTAGCGGGGGTACCTACAATGAGCAGTTCTTC. Its translation is CSASASGGTYNEQFF. J is TRBJ2-1 and V is TRBV20-1, with 10 bases aligning to TRBD2. CDR1 is DFQATT and CDR2 is SNEGSKA in the germline V gene (reference sequence). CDR3 length: 15 amino acids. V dropped 3 bases and J dropped 2; count of bases not matched to a gene: 4.

The chain is built from TRBV5-1 and TRBJ1-1; D ambiguous. Trimming removed 5 bases from V and 8 bases from J, with 16 bases in between. CDR1 and CDR2 (germline): SGHRS, YFSETQ. This CDR3 region has 13 residues. The CDR3, as DNA: TGCGCCAGCAGTACCCTCGAGGGATTAGAAGCTTTCTTT. Amino acid sequence: CASSTLEGLEAFF.